Sequencing of this T cell receptor (beta chain) was carried out in a study of molecular identifiers for immune sequencing clone quantification. Study conclusions and caveats: Barcode collisions between identical TCR molecules could shrink estimates of highly expanded clone sizes. Detecting spiked Jurkat TCR RNA from one cell among 950,000 to 1,000,000 naive cells was reportedly possible.

For this clonotype: Its antigen is unidentified. At one of its ends the junction is not consistent with the germline gene, which may arise from a read error.

CD8+CD4-CCR7+CD45RA+ sorting gave the naive CD8 T cells. Libraries of bulk TCR were made by previously described methods (with listed TCR primers). MiXCR, run by TCRdb on the PCR reads, gives a single entry per CDR3 protein. The top ten clones hold 0.65% to 0.95% of a sample with 400,000 to 600,000 distinct CDR3 sequences, about a fifth of them seen once. The receptor comes from a human donor in good health. Some libraries in this study had Jurkat cell RNA spiked in. The sequenced material came from naive CD8+ T cells from blood, with Jurkat cell RNA spiked in. The subset is: FACS-sorted CD8+CD4-CCR7+CD45RA+ naive T cells.

The CDR3 spells CASSFNLLEQYF. CDR3 bases: TGTGCCAGCAGCTTCAATCTCTTAGAGCAGTACTTC. The chain uses TRBV5-3 and TRBJ2-7, with D uncertain. TRBV5-3 is recorded as an ORF, its role being uncertain. This CDR3 is built from 12 residues.